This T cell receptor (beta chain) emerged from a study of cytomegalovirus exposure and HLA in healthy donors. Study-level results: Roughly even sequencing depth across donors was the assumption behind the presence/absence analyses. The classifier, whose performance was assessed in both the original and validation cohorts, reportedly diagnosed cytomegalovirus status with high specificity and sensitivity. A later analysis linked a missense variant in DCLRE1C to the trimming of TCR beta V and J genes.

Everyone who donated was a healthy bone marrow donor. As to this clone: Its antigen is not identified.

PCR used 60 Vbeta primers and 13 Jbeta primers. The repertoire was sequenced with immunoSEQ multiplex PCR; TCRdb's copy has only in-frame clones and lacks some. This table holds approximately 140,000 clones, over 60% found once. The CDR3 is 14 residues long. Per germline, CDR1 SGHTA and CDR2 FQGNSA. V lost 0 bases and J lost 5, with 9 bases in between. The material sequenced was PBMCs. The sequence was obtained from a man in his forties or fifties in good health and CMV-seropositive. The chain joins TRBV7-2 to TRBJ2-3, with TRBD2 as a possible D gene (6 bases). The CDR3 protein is CASSLAWGEDTQYF. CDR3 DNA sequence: TGTGCCAGCAGCTTAGCGTGGGGGGAAGATACGCAGTATTTT.